The 22 T cell receptor beta chains below come from one sample, sequenced in a study of blood T cells in healthy people across ages. Next came a second PCR, run for roughly 7 to 12 cycles, which used a sample-barcoded 5' primer along with a J-beta primer mix. A single record per CDR3 protein comes from TCRdb applying MiXCR to the 5' RACE reads. Of fewer than 750,000 distinct CDR3 sequences in the sample, 40% to 65% are singletons; the top ten hold roughly 12%. The sample comprised blood. The receptors originated from a woman older than 75 in good health.

This clonotype showed up just a few times. Since a much larger clone is just one base distant, this may be a read error. The chain links TRBV28 to TRBJ2-1; the D is unclear. The end of the DNA aligns better with TRBJ2-7, so the J call may be wrong. Per the germline V gene, CDR1 is MDHEN and CDR2 is SYDVKM. This CDR3 has 16 residues. CDR3 bases: TGTGCCAGCAGCTTAGACCTTGGATTCTCCTACAATGAGCAGTACTTC. It yields the protein CASSLDLGFSYNEQYF.

This chain joins TRBV7-2 and TRBJ2-6; D not resolved. This CDR3 region has 20 residues. Trimming left V 1 base short and J 0 bases short, with 19 bases between. CDR1 SGHTA and CDR2 FQGNSA come from the germline V gene. The CDR3 protein is CASSLDLTPGTYSGANVLTF. In DNA form, the CDR3 reads TGTGCCAGCAGCTTAGACCTTACCCCTGGAACGTACTCTGGGGCCAACGTCCTGACTTTC. Supplemented by reference TRBV7-2 and TRBJ2-6, the full variable domain reads GAGVSQSPSNKVTEKGKDVELRCDPISGHTALYWYRQSLGQGLEFLIYFQGNSAPDKSGLPSDRFSAERTGGSVSTLTIQRTQQEDSAVYLCASSLDLTPGTYSGANVLTFGAGSRLTVL.

This clonotype was seen a few times. The V call is TRBV7-3, the J call TRBJ2-1, with TRBD1 matching 11 bases. The V gene end was trimmed by 4 bases and the J gene end by 8 bases; junction bases not matched to a gene: 7. The CDR3 consists of 15 residues. The germline V gene has CDR1 SGHTA and CDR2 FQGTGA. CDR3 loop: CASSSSRTGGDEQFF. In DNA form, the CDR3 reads TGTGCCAGCAGCTCCTCCCGGACAGGGGGCGATGAGCAGTTCTTC.

The chain uses TRBV28 and TRBJ2-1; D remains ambiguous. Germline CDR1 reads MDHEN; CDR2 reads SYDVKM. The CDR3 sequence is 14 residues long. The ends were cut back, 7 bases at V and 7 bases at J, with 17 bases in the middle. CDR3: CASTFGPGQNEQFF. CDR3 nucleotides: TGTGCCAGCACCTTCGGCCCCGGGCAAAATGAGCAGTTCTTC.

The chain is built from TRBV5-1 and TRBJ2-2; D gene unclear. Looked up from germline, CDR1 is SGHRS and CDR2 is YFSETQ. Trimming stripped 0 bases from V and 6 bases from J, with 9 bases between. The CDR3 is 14 residues long. The CDR3 spells CASSLVGFAGELFF. For the CDR3, the DNA is TGCGCCAGCAGCTTGGTGGGTTTCGCCGGGGAGCTGTTTTTT. The complete variable domain, with remaining parts taken from reference TRBV5-1 and TRBJ2-2, reads KAGVTQTPRYLIKTRGQQVTLSCSPISGHRSVSWYQQTPGQGLQFLFEYFSETQRNKGNFPGRFSGRQFSNSRSEMNVSTLELGDSALYLCASSLVGFAGELFFGEGSRLTVL.

This clonotype has just a few counts. Here the CDR3 reads CASCEGGSFNEQYF. CDR3 DNA: TGTGCCAGCTGCGAAGGCGGGAGCTTCAACGAGCAGTACTTC. The V and J genes are TRBV2 and TRBJ2-7; 7 bases match TRBD2. The CDR3 totals 14 residues. The trim removed 8 bases at V and 5 bases at J, leaving 12 bases unmatched. Looked up from germline, CDR1 is SNHLY and CDR2 is FYNNEI.

The gene calls are TRBV5-1 and TRBJ2-1; TRBD2 agrees at 8 bases. Germline CDR1 and CDR2: SGHRS and YFSETQ. Trimming at V came to 6 bases and at J to 6 bases, leaving 5 bases not matched to a gene. The CDR3 length is 13 residues. Here the CDR3 DNA reads TGCGCCAGCACTGTCGGGGGGGGCAATGAGCAGTTCTTC. It encodes CASTVGGGNEQFF.

This clonotype was seen only a few times. The rearrangement joins TRBV20-1 to TRBJ1-5; TRBD1 might be the D (6 bases). The CDR3 length is 14 residues. V was shortened by 6 bases and J by 4 bases, with 16 bases between the two germline ends. Germline loops: CDR1 DFQATT, CDR2 SNEGSKA (reference sequence). The CDR3 protein is CSAVGGSHNQPQHF. CDR3 sequence (DNA): TGCAGTGCAGTTGGGGGCAGCCATAATCAGCCCCAGCATTTT.

The chain is built from TRBV20-1 and TRBJ1-2; 7 bases match TRBD1. Trimming took 5 bases from V and 8 from J; bases not matched to a gene: 17. This CDR3 contains 15 residues. CDR1 DFQATT and CDR2 SNEGSKA come from the germline V gene (reference sequence). The CDR3 nucleotides are TGCAGTGCTCCAGTAGATAGACAGGGACGGTGGGGCTACACCTTC. Translating gives CSAPVDRQGRWGYTF.

This clonotype was recorded a few times. This rearrangement joins TRBV10-3 to TRBJ1-6; D perhaps matches TRBD1 (5 bases). The germline V gene has CDR1 ENHRY and CDR2 SYGVKD. V lost 6 bases, J lost 9 bases, and 18 bases lay in between. This CDR3 contains 15 residues. The CDR3 loop reads CAIRKEHRGASPLHF. The CDR3 DNA is TGTGCCATCAGGAAGGAACATCGTGGGGCTTCACCCCTCCACTTT.

This chain connects TRBV3-1 to TRBJ1-4, with a tentative D call TRBD1 (6 bases). CDR1 is LGHDT, CDR2 YNNKEL, per germline (reference sequence). V was trimmed by 0 bases and J by 8 bases, leaving 13 bases between them. The CDR3 runs to 15 residues. CDR3 protein: CASSQEKGGGEKLFF. The DNA of the CDR3 is TGTGCCAGCAGCCAAGAAAAAGGGGGTGGAGAAAAACTGTTTTTT.

This clonotype was seen a handful of times. V and J are TRBV30 and TRBJ1-6; 7 bases line up with TRBD1. From germline, CDR1 is GTSNPN and CDR2 SVGIG (reference sequence). CDR3 length equals 14 residues. V shed 1 base, J shed 5 bases, and the junction held 2 bases outside the gene matches. CDR3 coding DNA: TGTGCCTGGAGTGCCGGGACAGATAATTCACCCCTCCACTTT. Protein product: CAWSAGTDNSPLHF.

This clonotype was seen repeatedly, ten times or more. In DNA, the CDR3 is TGTGCCAGCAGCCCCTATGGAGAGACCCAGTACTTC. Its translation is CASSPYGETQYF. The V gene is TRBV7-2, the J gene TRBJ2-5; D not certain. The V and J ends lost 5 bases and 4 bases respectively, with 8 bases between them. In germline, CDR1 is SGHTA, CDR2 FQGNSA. This CDR3 spans 12 amino acids.

A note on this clonotype: The junction differs from germline at one of its ends, possibly a read error. The J gene is TRBJ2-1, the V gene TRBV9, with 16 bases that match TRBD2. The CDR3 extends over 16 amino acids. Per the germline V gene, CDR1 is SGDLS and CDR2 is YYNGEE. The CDR3 bases are TGTGCCAGCAGCGTGGGACTAGCGGGAGGGAAGCATGAGCGGTTCTTC. The encoded protein is CASSVGLAGGKHERFF.

This clonotype was observed at least ten times. The gene calls are TRBV20-1 and TRBJ2-7; weak D call: TRBD2 (5 bases). Between the trimmed V and J ends, which lost 0 bases and 3 bases, there was a span of 12 bases. CDR3 length: 14 residues. Germline V lookup: CDR1 DFQATT, CDR2 SNEGSKA (reference sequence). This CDR3 is CSARDFSVLYEQYF. The CDR3 coding sequence is TGCAGTGCTAGAGACTTTAGCGTCCTCTACGAGCAGTACTTC.

This clonotype was counted at least ten times. The gene calls are TRBV12-3 or TRBV12-4 and TRBJ2-1, with 8 bases identical to TRBD1. The CDR3 has 13 amino acids. J was trimmed by 9 bases and V by 8 bases; bases with no gene match: 9. The CDR3 DNA reads as TGTGCCAGCGGACAGGGTTTTGGGAGTGAGCAGTTCTTC. It encodes CASGQGFGSEQFF.

The V and J genes are TRBV21-1 and TRBJ2-1; TRBD1 is taken as the D call from the table, unchecked against the DNA. TRBV21-1 is shown as a pseudogene. The CDR3 is 15 residues long. The CDR3 DNA reads as TGTGCCAGCAGCTCTCCGGGACGGGTCTACAATGAGCAGTTCTTC. Encoded protein: CASSSPGRVYNEQFF.

Notes on this clonotype: A read error is possible here, since a much larger clone lies one base away. The genes are TRBV29-1 and TRBJ2-3, with D possibly TRBD2 on 5 matching bases. This CDR3 contains 9 residues. Deletions cut 6 bases from V and 13 bases from J, with 11 bases between. CDR1 is SQVTM and CDR2 is ANQGSEA in the germline V gene. The CDR3 spells CSVDHGKYF. The CDR3 nucleotides read TGCAGCGTGGATCACGGGAAGTATTTT.

A word on this clonotype: A read error may be the cause here, since a much bigger clone is one base away. The chain recombines TRBV28 with TRBJ2-4; the D gene is possibly TRBD1 (6 bases). Trimming took 3 bases from V and 2 from J, leaving 20 bases between them. The germline gives CDR1 MDHEN, CDR2 SYDVKM. CDR3 length equals 18 residues. Here the CDR3 reads CASSFTSGTRLTKNIQYF. The CDR3 DNA is TGTGCCAGCAGTTTTACATCCGGGACAAGGTTGACCAAAAACATTCAGTACTTC.

The V call is TRBV20-1, the J call TRBJ1-1; 11 bases agree with TRBD1. J was trimmed by 7 bases and V by 3 bases; bases with no gene match: 7. CDR1 is DFQATT and CDR2 is SNEGSKA in the germline V gene (reference sequence). The CDR3 runs to 14 residues. Written as DNA, the CDR3 is TGCAGTGCTAGTACCGGGACAGGGGGGATTGAAGCTTTCTTT. This gives the protein CSASTGTGGIEAFF.

The V call is TRBV6-6, the J call TRBJ1-4, with 7 bases aligning to TRBD1. The CDR3 covers 15 residues. CDR1 MNHNY and CDR2 SVGAGI come from the germline V gene (reference sequence). V gave up 5 bases and J gave up 0 bases; unmatched junction bases: 3. DNA for the CDR3: TGTGCCAGCAGTCAAGGGACAGCAACTAATGAAAAACTGTTTTTT. It encodes CASSQGTATNEKLFF.

In this sample, this clonotype turned up many times. This chain joins TRBV6-5 and TRBJ2-5; D perhaps matches TRBD1 (6 bases). V gave up 0 bases and J gave up 5 bases, with 10 bases separating them. This CDR3 is 14 amino acids long. CDR1 and CDR2 (germline): MNHEY, SVGAGI. Here the CDR3 reads CASSYSDRDETQYF. The CDR3, as DNA: TGTGCCAGCAGTTACTCGGACAGAGACGAGACCCAGTACTTC.